This is a list of T cell receptor beta chains from one sample in a study of blood T cells in healthy people across ages. Each CDR3 protein gets one entry after TCRdb re-called the 5' RACE reads with MiXCR. This sample has around 1,600,000 distinct CDR3 sequences, with 42% found just once. Sequences were obtained from blood. The receptors stem from a woman aged 18-29 years in good health. The CDR3 runs from the conserved cysteine through the conserved F or W. The D gene is left open where the match is weak. Expanded clones get a size class; other rows say once, few or many, or leave the size out.

V gene,D gene,clone size,J gene,CDR3 DNA,CDR3 protein
TRBV18,-,-,TRBJ2-1,TGTGCCAGCTCACCACCTATCGGATCGTACAATGAGCAGTTCTTC,CASSPPIGSYNEQFF
TRBV4-2,-,few,TRBJ1-2,TGTGCCAGCAGCCAAGAGCAGGGGAGGTTTGGCTACACCTTC,CASSQEQGRFGYTF
TRBV27,-,many,TRBJ1-5,TGTGCCAGCAGTTTAGTTCGCAATCAGCCCCAGCATTTT,CASSLVRNQPQHF
TRBV6-6,-,-,TRBJ1-1,TGTGCCAGCAGCATAATTGGGAACACTGAAGCTTTCTTT,CASSIIGNTEAFF
TRBV20-1,TRBD2,few,TRBJ2-7,TGCAGTGCTGCTTATAGCGGGAGTCACTCCGAGCAGTACTTC,CSAAYSGSHSEQYF
TRBV9,-,-,TRBJ2-7,TGTGCCAGCAGCGTAGGGTCGGGAGCGCAGTACTTC,CASSVGSGAQYF
TRBV5-1,TRBD2,few,TRBJ2-7,TGCGCCAGCAGCTTCGGGACTAGCGATTACGAGCAGTACTTC,CASSFGTSDYEQYF
TRBV29-1,-,many,TRBJ1-1,TGCAGCGTCCCTTCGAACACTGAAGCTTTCTTT,CSVPSNTEAFF
TRBV6-2/TRBV6-3,-,-,TRBJ1-5,TGTGCCAGCAGTCCCACGGGGGGGTTCAATCAGCCCCAGCATTTT,CASSPTGGFNQPQHF
TRBV20-1,-,few,TRBJ2-6,TGCAGTGCTATTCCAGACGGATTCTCTGGGGCCAACGTCCTGACTTTC,CSAIPDGFSGANVLTF
TRBV28,-,-,TRBJ2-1,TGTGCCAGCAGTCCCCATCTAGCTTTCCATGAGCAGTTCTTC,CASSPHLAFHEQFF
TRBV5-1,-,-,TRBJ2-1,TGCGCCAGCAGCACCCAGACCGGAGGTAATGAGCAGTTCTTC,CASSTQTGGNEQFF
TRBV6-2/TRBV6-3,TRBD1,few,TRBJ2-7,TGTGCCAGCCACCGCTTCCGGGACAGCTCCTACGAGCAGTACTTC,CASHRFRDSSYEQYF
TRBV29-1,-,-,TRBJ2-5,TGCGGCGCGTTGACAGACCAAGAGACCCAGTACTTC,CGALTDQETQYF
TRBV6-6,-,-,TRBJ2-7,TGTGCCAGCAGGGGGGGGCGGGTAGTGCAGTACTTC,CASRGGRVVQYF
TRBV7-2,TRBD2,-,TRBJ2-1,TGTGCCAGCAAAAGGATGCCTCTAGCGGGGATCGGTGAGCAGTTCTTC,CASKRMPLAGIGEQFF
TRBV28,TRBD1,-,TRBJ1-6,TGTGCCATCTCGACAGGGGAGTATAATTCACCCCTCCACTTT,CAISTGEYNSPLHF
TRBV10-3,-,-,TRBJ1-2,TGTGCCATCAGCCTGACTGGGGCTAATGGCTACACCTTC,CAISLTGANGYTF
TRBV12-3/TRBV12-4,-,-,TRBJ2-6,TGTGCCAGCAGTTACATGGCAGGGGGGGCCAACGTCCTGACTTTC,CASSYMAGGANVLTF
TRBV20-1,-,-,TRBJ1-5,TGCAGTGCTATCGAAGGGCGCGGGCAGCCCCAGCATTTT,CSAIEGRGQPQHF
TRBV11-2,-,few,TRBJ2-5,TGTGCCAGCAGCTTAGAGGGATACACAACGGTGTCCCAGTACTTC,CASSLEGYTTVSQYF
TRBV27,TRBD1,few,TRBJ2-3,TGTGCCAGCAGCACCTTCGGCAGGGACAGGACCACAGATACGCAGTATTTT,CASSTFGRDRTTDTQYF
TRBV27,-,-,TRBJ2-2,TGTGCCAGCAGCCAAAGGGACAACACCGGGGAGCTGTTTTTT,CASSQRDNTGELFF
TRBV27,TRBD1,-,TRBJ1-5,TGTGCCAGCGGTCACAGGGGACCCAATCAGCCCCAGCATTTT,CASGHRGPNQPQHF
TRBV9,TRBD2,many,TRBJ2-1,TGTGCCAGCAGCGTCTCTAGCGGACGTACCTACAATGAGCAGTTCTTC,CASSVSSGRTYNEQFF
TRBV20-1,-,few,TRBJ1-2,TGCAGTGCTAGGGGCACATACTATGGCTACACCTTC,CSARGTYYGYTF